These 10 T cell receptor beta chains share one sample of origin, sequenced in a study of cytomegalovirus exposure and HLA in healthy donors. The PCR employed 60 Vbeta primers together with 13 Jbeta primers. Only in-frame clones appear in the TCRdb table, and some are missing; sequencing was by immunoSEQ multiplex PCR. Here the sample spans about 86,000 clones, roughly four fifths being singletons. Sequencing was performed on PBMCs. These receptor sequences come from a woman aged 50 to 65 in good health and CMV-seropositive.

The chain uses TRBV7-2 and TRBJ2-5; 10 nucleotides align to TRBD2. The CDR3 contains 19 residues. V lost 5 bases and J lost 3; bases outside the gene matches: 18. Looked up from germline, CDR1 is SGHTA and CDR2 is FQGNSA. This chain's CDR3 is CASSKQGVGASGRKETQYF. The CDR3 DNA is TGTGCCAGCAGCAAACAGGGGGTGGGGGCTAGCGGGAGAAAAGAGACCCAGTACTTC.

The chain employs TRBV6-5 and TRBJ2-5, with D perhaps matching TRBD2 (6 bases). The germline gives CDR1 MNHEY, CDR2 SVGAGI. Trimming cost V 2 bases and J 4 bases, with 11 bases left between them. This CDR3 comprises 14 residues. CDR3: CASSYDRGGETQYF. The CDR3 DNA reads TGTGCCAGCAGTTACGACCGGGGAGGAGAGACCCAGTACTTC.

For the CDR3, the DNA is TGTGCCAGCACCCAGGTGGCGGGGAACTATGGCTACACCTTC. Protein sequence: CASTQVAGNYGYTF. This chain joins TRBV5-4 and TRBJ1-2; D gene uncertain. The V gene's germline CDR1 is SGHNT and CDR2 YYREEE (reference sequence). The length of the CDR3 is 14 residues. Trimming removed 6 bases at V and 2 bases at J, with 14 bases between.

V and J are TRBV7-8 and TRBJ2-7; no clear D gene. The V gene's germline CDR1 is SGHVS and CDR2 FQNEAQ. With 1 base removed from V and 5 bases from J, the gap between germline ends came to 6 bases. The CDR3 length is 12 residues. CDR3 sequence (DNA): TGTGCCAGCAGCTTAGTCGGAGACGAGCAGTACTTC. This translates into CASSLVGDEQYF.

This chain links TRBV4-1 with TRBJ1-2; no firm D call. The CDR3 contains 13 residues. Per germline, CDR1 MGHRA and CDR2 YSYEKL. V lost 2 bases to trimming and J lost 8 bases, with 12 bases between them. CDR3 bases: TGCGCCAGCAGCCAATCGGGGAGTTGGGGCTACACCTTC. Protein sequence: CASSQSGSWGYTF.

This clone appeared a single time. The chain employs TRBV19 and TRBJ2-7; D might be TRBD1 (6 bases). Germline V gene sequence: CDR1 LNHDA, CDR2 SQIVND (reference sequence). The V and J ends lost 3 bases and 3 bases respectively, with 12 bases between them. CDR3 length equals 14 residues. The CDR3 is CASSITGPGYEQYF. Written as DNA, the CDR3 is TGTGCCAGTAGTATCACAGGGCCAGGCTACGAGCAGTACTTC.

V usage is TRBV6-5 and J usage is TRBJ2-2; 9 bases map to TRBD1. CDR1 and CDR2 from the germline V gene are MNHEY and SVGAGI. The CDR3 spans 15 residues. The junction had 6 bases not matched to a gene; V was cut back by 5 bases and J by 5 bases. The CDR3: CASSHRGRMTGELFF. CDR3 sequence (DNA): TGTGCCAGCAGTCACAGGGGGCGAATGACCGGGGAGCTGTTTTTT.

The gene calls are TRBV6-1 and TRBJ2-1; 10 nucleotides line up with TRBD2. This CDR3 contains 13 residues. From germline, CDR1 is MNHNS and CDR2 SASEGT. Germline trimming cut 8 bases from V and 10 bases from J; bases unmatched to any gene: 8. As DNA, the CDR3 is TGTGCCAGCGCTTCTAGCGGGAGTGGGGAGCAGTTCTTC. Its translation is CASASSGSGEQFF.

This clone was counted a single time. The chain is built from TRBV5-1 and TRBJ2-3; D might be TRBD2 (7 bases). V was cut by 0 bases and J by 6 bases, with 14 bases left in between. Germline CDR1 and CDR2: SGHRS and YFSETQ. The CDR3 has 15 residues. The CDR3 here is CASSLALGGGDTQYF. In DNA, the CDR3 is TGCGCCAGCAGCTTGGCCTTAGGGGGAGGGGATACGCAGTATTTT.

This chain uses TRBV4-1 with TRBJ2-7; 12 bases align to TRBD2. The germline gives CDR1 MGHRA, CDR2 YSYEKL. V trimming: 4 bases; J trimming: 3 bases; junction bases outside the gene matches: 1. CDR3 length: 14 amino acids. CDR3 DNA: TGCGCCAGCAGCCTGACTAGCGGGGGCTACGAGCAGTACTTC. Protein product: CASSLTSGGYEQYF.